This T cell receptor beta chain was obtained from a study of blood T cell repertoires in COVID-19. Study details: Nucleic acid was either cDNA or gDNA, and it came from T cells, B-cell-depleted T cells, or PBMCs.

Trimming shortened V by 4 bases and J by 4 bases, and 14 bases separated the two germline ends. Germline assignment: CDR1 MDHEN and CDR2 SYDVKM. The length of the CDR3 is 14 residues. The authors' processing: Nucleated cell number was recorded as an estimate derived from reference gene primer amplification. Some clones are missing from TCRdb's copy, which holds only in-frame ones; the method was immunoSEQ multiplex PCR. That table supplies the V and J calls and clone size; D and trimming were determined from the DNA. The sample has around 45,000 clones, roughly nine tenths seen once. This chain uses TRBV28 with TRBJ2-7; weak D call: TRBD2 (5 bases). The clonotype comes from a man in his sixties or seventies with active COVID-19. The specimen sequenced was peripheral blood. In nucleotides, the CDR3 is TGTGCCAGCAGTTCGGCGGGCAGAACTTACGAGCAGTACTTC. Translated, it gives CASSSAGRTYEQYF.